This entry lists 8 T cell receptor beta chains sequenced from one sample in a study of OX40 agonist ivuxolimab in advanced cancers. This table comes from immunoSEQ multiplex PCR, and its TCRdb copy is limited to in-frame clones, with some not included. The sample consists of under 85,000 clones, roughly three quarters of them appearing once. This material consisted of CD4+ or CD8+ T cells sorted from blood, taken in a trial of the OX40 agonist ivuxolimab. Source of these receptors: an adult with an advanced solid tumor such as melanoma, head and neck, liver or kidney cancer.

The rearrangement links TRBV11-3 to TRBJ1-1; a weak D match, TRBD1 (6 bases). Germline CDR1 reads SGHNT; CDR2 reads YENEEA. V was cut by 6 bases and J by 6 bases, with 20 bases left in between. CDR3 length: 15 residues. The CDR3 protein is CASRNRIGGGSEAFF. CDR3 nucleotide sequence: TGTGCCAGCAGGAACAGGATCGGAGGGGGATCTGAAGCTTTCTTT.

The chain employs TRBV5-1 and TRBJ2-5; a weak D match, TRBD1 (6 bases). This CDR3 comprises 16 residues. V lost 4 bases and J lost 1, with 17 bases in between. In germline, CDR1 is SGHRS, CDR2 YFSETQ. The CDR3 protein is CASSPTGQPIQETQYF. The CDR3 region has the DNA TGCGCCAGCAGCCCGACCGGACAGCCGATCCAAGAGACCCAGTACTTC.

The CDR3 here is CSVGAPGGTEAFF. CDR3 DNA sequence: TGCAGCGTTGGAGCCCCAGGGGGTACTGAAGCTTTCTTT. The gene calls are TRBV29-1 and TRBJ1-1; 7 bases line up with TRBD1. Losses at the gene ends were 4 bases for V and 5 bases for J; bases not matched to a gene: 7. Germline assignment: CDR1 SQVTM and CDR2 ANQGSEA. The CDR3 contains 13 residues.

J is TRBJ2-1 and V is TRBV19, with 14 bases matching TRBD2. The CDR3 is made up of 16 amino acids. Germline V gives CDR1 LNHDA, CDR2 SQIVND (reference sequence). With 4 bases clipped from V and 9 bases from J, the junction kept 8 bases outside the gene matches. Here the CDR3 reads CASSTLGLAGVGEQFF. DNA of the CDR3: TGTGCCAGTAGTACCCTGGGACTAGCGGGAGTCGGTGAGCAGTTCTTC.

J is TRBJ1-1 and V is TRBV18; 10 nucleotides agree with TRBD1. Losses at the gene ends were 6 bases for V and 1 base for J; bases not matched to a gene: 8. This CDR3 is 16 amino acids long. The germline V gene has CDR1 KGHSH and CDR2 LQKENI. CDR3 sequence (DNA): TGTGCCAGCTCCCCGGGACAGGGGAATCCGAACACTGAAGCTTTCTTT. Translated: CASSPGQGNPNTEAFF.

The chain employs TRBV18 and TRBJ1-4; 10 bases agree with TRBD1. Trimming at V came to 3 bases and at J to 7 bases, leaving 5 bases not matched to a gene. CDR1 and CDR2 (germline): KGHSH, LQKENI. The CDR3 runs 15 residues. CDR3 sequence (DNA): TGTGCCAGCTCACCGGGACGGGACAGGGGTGAAAAACTGTTTTTT. The encoded protein is CASSPGRDRGEKLFF.

The genes are TRBV5-6 and TRBJ1-2; D is unclear. V was pared by 1 base and J by 5 bases, with 9 bases between. Germline-derived CDR1 and CDR2 are SGHDT and YYEEEE. The CDR3 runs to 13 residues. The CDR3 bases are TGTGCCAGCAGCTTGCGGAGAATTTATGGCTACACCTTC. It is translated as CASSLRRIYGYTF.

The V and J genes are TRBV6-1 and TRBJ1-3; D is unresolved. The CDR3 runs 12 residues. The V and J ends lost 8 bases and 4 bases respectively, with 9 bases between them. Germline assignment: CDR1 MNHNS and CDR2 SASEGT. The CDR3 nucleotides are TGTGCCAGCCGGAGGGTCGGAAACACCATATATTTT. Amino acids: CASRRVGNTIYF.